One sample yielded the 3 T cell receptor beta chains listed below, sequenced in a study of CD8 T cells in Susac syndrome. RNA amounts of about 0.5 to 1 ug underwent reverse transcription with random hexamers. TCRdb fed the immunoSEQ multiplex PCR reads into MiXCR, producing one record per CDR3 protein. The table records approximately 90,000 distinct CDR3 sequences, over 85% of them present only once. Sequenced: CD8+ T cells from PBMCs. These receptors were taken from a human donor in good health.

The chain uses TRBV9 and TRBJ2-1; D gene unclear. Germline V gene lookup returns CDR1 SGDLS and CDR2 YYNGEE. The CDR3 loop spans 12 amino acids. V dropped 0 bases and J dropped 9 bases, with 7 bases sitting between them. CDR3 DNA: TGTGCCAGCAGCGTAGCCGGTGTTGAGCAGTTCTTC. Its translation: CASSVAGVEQFF.

The genes are TRBV12-3 or TRBV12-4 and TRBJ2-5; 8 positions match TRBD2. J was trimmed by 5 bases and V by 4 bases; bases with no gene match: 9. The CDR3 extends over 15 amino acids. The CDR3 DNA follows: TGTGCCAGCAGTTACCAGGGACTAGGAGGGGAGACCCAGTACTTC. This translates into CASSYQGLGGETQYF.

J is TRBJ2-3 and V is TRBV3-1, with TRBD2 identical over 11 bases. CDR1 is LGHDT, CDR2 YNNKEL, per germline (reference sequence). CDR3 size: 20 residues. With 3 bases clipped from V and 1 base from J, the junction kept 15 bases outside the gene matches. CDR3 loop: CASSQTVRSGLAGRTDTQYF. The CDR3 DNA is TGTGCCAGCAGCCAGACAGTTCGTTCCGGACTAGCGGGCCGCACAGATACGCAGTATTTT.